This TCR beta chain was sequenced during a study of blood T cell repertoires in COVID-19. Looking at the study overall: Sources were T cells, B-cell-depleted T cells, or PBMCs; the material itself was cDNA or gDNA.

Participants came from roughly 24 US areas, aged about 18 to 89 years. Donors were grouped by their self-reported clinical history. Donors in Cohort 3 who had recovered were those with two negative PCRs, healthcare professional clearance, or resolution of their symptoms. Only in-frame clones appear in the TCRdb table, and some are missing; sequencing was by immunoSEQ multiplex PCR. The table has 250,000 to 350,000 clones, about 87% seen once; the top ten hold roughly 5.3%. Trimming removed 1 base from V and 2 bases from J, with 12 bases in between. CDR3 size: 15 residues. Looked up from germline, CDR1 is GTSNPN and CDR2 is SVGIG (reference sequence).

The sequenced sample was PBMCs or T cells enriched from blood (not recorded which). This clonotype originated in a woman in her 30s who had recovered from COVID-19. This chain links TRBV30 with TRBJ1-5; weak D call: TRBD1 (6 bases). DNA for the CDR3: TGTGCCTGGAGTGAACAGGGATTCGGCAATCAGCCCCAGCATTTT. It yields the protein CAWSEQGFGNQPQHF.